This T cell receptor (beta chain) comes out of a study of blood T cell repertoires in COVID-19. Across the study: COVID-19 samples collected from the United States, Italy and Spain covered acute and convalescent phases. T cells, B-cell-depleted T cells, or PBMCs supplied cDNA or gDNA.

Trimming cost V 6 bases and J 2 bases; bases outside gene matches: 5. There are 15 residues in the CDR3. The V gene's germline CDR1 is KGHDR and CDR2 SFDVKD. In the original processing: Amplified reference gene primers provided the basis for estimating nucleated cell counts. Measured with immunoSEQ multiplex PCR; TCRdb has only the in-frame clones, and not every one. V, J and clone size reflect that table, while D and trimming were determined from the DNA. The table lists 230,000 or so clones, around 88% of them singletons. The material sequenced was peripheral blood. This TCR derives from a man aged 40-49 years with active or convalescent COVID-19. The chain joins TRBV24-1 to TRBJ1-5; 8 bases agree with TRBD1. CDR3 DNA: TGTGCCACCAGTTCGACAGGGGAAGGCAATCAGCCCCAGCATTTT. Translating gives CATSSTGEGNQPQHF.